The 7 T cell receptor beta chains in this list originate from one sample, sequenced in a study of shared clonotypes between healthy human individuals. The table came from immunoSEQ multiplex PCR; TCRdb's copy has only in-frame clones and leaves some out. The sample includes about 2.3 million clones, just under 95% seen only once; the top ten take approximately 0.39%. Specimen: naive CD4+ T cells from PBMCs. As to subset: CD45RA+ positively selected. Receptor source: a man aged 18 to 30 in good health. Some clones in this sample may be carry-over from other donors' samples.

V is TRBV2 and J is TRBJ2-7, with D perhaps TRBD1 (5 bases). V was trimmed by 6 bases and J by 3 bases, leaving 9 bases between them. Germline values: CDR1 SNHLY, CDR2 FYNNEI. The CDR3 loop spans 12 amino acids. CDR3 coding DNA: TGTGCCAGCAGGGATGACAGCTACGAGCAGTACTTC. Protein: CASRDDSYEQYF.

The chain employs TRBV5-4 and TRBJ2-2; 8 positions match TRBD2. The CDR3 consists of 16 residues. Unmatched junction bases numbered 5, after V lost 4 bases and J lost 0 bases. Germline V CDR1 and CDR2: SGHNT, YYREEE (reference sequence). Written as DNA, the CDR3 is TGTGCCAGCAGCCCCGGGGGGGGCCCGAACACCGGGGAGCTGTTTTTT. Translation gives CASSPGGGPNTGELFF.

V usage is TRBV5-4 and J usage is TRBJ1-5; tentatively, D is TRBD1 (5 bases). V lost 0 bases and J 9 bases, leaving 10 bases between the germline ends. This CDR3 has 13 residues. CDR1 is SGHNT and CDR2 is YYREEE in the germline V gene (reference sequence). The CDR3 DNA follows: TGTGCCAGCAGCTTGGACCCCACAGGGCCCCAGCATTTT. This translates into CASSLDPTGPQHF.

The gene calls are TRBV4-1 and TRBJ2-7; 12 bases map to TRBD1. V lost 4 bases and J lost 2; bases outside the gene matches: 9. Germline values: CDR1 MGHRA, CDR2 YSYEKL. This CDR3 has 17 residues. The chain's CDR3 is CASSRQAGQGAAYEQYF. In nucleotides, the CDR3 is TGCGCCAGCAGCCGCCAAGCGGGACAGGGGGCGGCCTACGAGCAGTACTTC.

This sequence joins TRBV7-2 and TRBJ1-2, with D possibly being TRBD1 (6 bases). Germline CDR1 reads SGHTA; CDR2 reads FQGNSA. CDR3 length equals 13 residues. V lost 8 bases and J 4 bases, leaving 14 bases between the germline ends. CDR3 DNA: TGTGCCAGCGGAACAGGGAGGCTCTATGGCTACACCTTC. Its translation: CASGTGRLYGYTF.

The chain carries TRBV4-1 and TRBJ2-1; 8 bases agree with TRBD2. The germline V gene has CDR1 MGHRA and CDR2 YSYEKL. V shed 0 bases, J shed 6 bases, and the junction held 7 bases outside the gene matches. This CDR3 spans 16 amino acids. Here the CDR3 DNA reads TGCGCCAGCAGCCAAGATGGGGTAGCGGGATTCAATGAGCAGTTCTTC. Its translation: CASSQDGVAGFNEQFF.

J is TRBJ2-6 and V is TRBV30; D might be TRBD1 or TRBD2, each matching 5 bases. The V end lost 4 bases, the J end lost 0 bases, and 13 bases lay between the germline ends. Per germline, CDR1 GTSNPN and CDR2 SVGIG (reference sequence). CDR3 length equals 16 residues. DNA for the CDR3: TGTGCCTGGACTCCCTGGGGGTACTCTGGGGCCAACGTCCTGACTTTC. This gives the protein CAWTPWGYSGANVLTF.